Below are 14 T cell receptor beta chains sequenced from a single sample in a study of control samples from healthy donors and cancer patients. Sequenced by immunoSEQ multiplex PCR; TCRdb stores in-frame clones only, minus some. The repertoire has about 120,000 clones, 89% of them found once; the top ten carry less than 40%. Sequencing used blood. Every receptor here comes from a man aged 50 to 59 in good health.

The chain has TRBV6-5 and TRBJ2-3; D gene ambiguous. CDR1 is MNHEY, CDR2 SVGAGI, per germline. Trimming took off 3 bases at V and 3 bases at J, with 7 bases between the two ends. There are 13 residues in the CDR3. The CDR3 region is CASSYLGTDTQYF. CDR3 sequence (DNA): TGTGCCAGCAGTTATCTAGGGACAGATACGCAGTATTTT.

V is TRBV9 and J is TRBJ2-3; TRBD2 agrees at 12 bases. Germline CDR1 and CDR2: SGDLS and YYNGEE. V lost 2 bases and J lost 6; bases outside the gene matches: 1. The CDR3 spans 14 residues. CDR3 sequence (DNA): TGTGCCAGCAGCGTGACTAGCGGGGGTGATACGCAGTATTTT. Its protein is CASSVTSGGDTQYF.

The genes are TRBV9 and TRBJ2-7; D remains unclear. The CDR3 is made up of 13 amino acids. The germline V gene encodes CDR1 SGDLS and CDR2 YYNGEE. V lost 4 bases, J lost 2 bases, and 10 bases lay in between. The CDR3: CASSTDGPYEQYF. The CDR3 DNA reads as TGTGCCAGCAGCACCGACGGCCCCTACGAGCAGTACTTC.

The chain has TRBV27 and TRBJ2-7; 7 bases align to TRBD1. V trimming: 0 bases; J trimming: 0 bases; junction bases outside the gene matches: 5. The length of the CDR3 is 16 residues. Germline CDR1 MNHEY, CDR2 SMNVEV (reference sequence). The CDR3 DNA reads as TGTGCCAGCAGTTTATCTATGACAGGGAGCTCCTACGAGCAGTACTTC. As protein: CASSLSMTGSSYEQYF.

CDR3 DNA: TGTGCCTGGAGTGTACGAACCAGGGCGAACACTGAAGCTTTCTTT. Translation: CAWSVRTRANTEAFF. The rearrangement uses TRBV30 and TRBJ1-1, with D possibly being TRBD1 (5 bases). The CDR3 extends over 15 amino acids. Germline V gene lookup returns CDR1 GTSNPN and CDR2 SVGIG (reference sequence). Trimming left V 0 bases short and J 1 base short, with 12 bases between. Looking up the rest from reference TRBV30 and TRBJ1-1 gives the full variable domain: SQTIHQWPATLVQPVGSPLSLECTVEGTSNPNLYWYRQAAGRGLQLLFYSVGIGQISSEVPQNLSASRPQDRQFILSSKKLLLSDSGFYLCAWSVRTRANTEAFFGQGTRLTVV.

The J gene is TRBJ2-1, the V gene TRBV2, with 9 positions matching TRBD1. In germline, CDR1 is SNHLY, CDR2 FYNNEI. Unmatched junction bases numbered 6, after V lost 6 bases and J lost 6 bases. This CDR3 has 14 residues. This chain's CDR3 is CASSIPGQGNEQFF. The CDR3 DNA reads TGTGCCAGCAGCATCCCGGGACAGGGCAATGAGCAGTTCTTC. Variable domain in full (rest from reference TRBV2 and TRBJ2-1): EPEVTQTPSHQVTQMGQEVILRCVPISNHLYFYWYRQILGQKVEFLVSFYNNEISEKSEIFDDQFSVERPDGSNFTLKIRSTKLEDSAMYFCASSIPGQGNEQFFGPGTRLTVL.

This clone was recorded only once. V and J are TRBV4-1 and TRBJ2-1, with 8 bases matching TRBD1. Germline CDR1 MGHRA, CDR2 YSYEKL. V dropped 3 bases and J dropped 8; count of bases not matched to a gene: 12. The CDR3 runs 16 residues. In nucleotides, the CDR3 is TGCGCCAGCAGCCATGATGACAGGGGCGGTTCGGATGAGCAGTTCTTC. Its protein is CASSHDDRGGSDEQFF.

The chain is built from TRBV29-1 and TRBJ1-2; the D is unclear. Germline-derived CDR1 and CDR2 are SQVTM and ANQGSEA. The V end lost 4 bases, the J end lost 8 bases, and 8 bases lay between the germline ends. The CDR3 extends over 10 amino acids. This CDR3 is CSVGARGYTF. The CDR3 DNA is TGCAGCGTTGGGGCCAGGGGCTACACCTTC. Full variable domain (rest looked up from reference TRBV29-1 and TRBJ1-2): SAVISQKPSRDICQRGTSLTIQCQVDSQVTMMFWYRQQPGQSLTLIATANQGSEATYESGFVIDKFPISRPNLTFSTLTVSNMSPEDSSIYLCSVGARGYTFGSGTRLTVV.

The chain links TRBV10-3 to TRBJ1-2; 11 positions agree with TRBD1. The germline CDR1 and CDR2 sequences are ENHRY and SYGVKD. After removal of 2 bases from V and 2 bases from J, the junction contained 4 bases not matched to a gene. The CDR3 has 16 residues. As DNA, the CDR3 is TGTGCCATCAGTGAGCCGGACAGGGGGCCGAACTATGGCTACACCTTC. Its translation: CAISEPDRGPNYGYTF.

With regard to this clone: Additional DNA sequences in this sample encode the identical CDR3. V and J are TRBV24-1 and TRBJ2-7, with 9 bases identical to TRBD1. The junction had 2 bases not matched to a gene; V was cut back by 3 bases and J by 0 bases. The CDR3 consists of 15 residues. From germline, CDR1 is KGHDR and CDR2 SFDVKD. The CDR3 DNA follows: TGTGCCACCAGTGATGGGACAGGGAGCTCCTACGAGCAGTACTTC. Translation: CATSDGTGSSYEQYF.

This clone was observed a single time. The rearrangement joins TRBV27 to TRBJ2-7, with 8 positions matching TRBD1. In germline, CDR1 is MNHEY, CDR2 SMNVEV (reference sequence). This CDR3 has 14 residues. With V trimmed by 7 bases and J by 3 bases, 8 bases remained unmatched. CDR3 sequence reads: CASKKQGGVYEQYF. The CDR3 nucleotides are TGTGCCAGCAAAAAACAGGGGGGAGTCTACGAGCAGTACTTC.

This chain uses TRBV3-1 (or the pseudogene TRBV3-2) with TRBJ1-1; TRBD1 aligns across 7 bases. The CDR3 covers 14 residues. The V and J ends lost 1 base and 1 base, in that order; junction bases with no gene match: 0. Germline lookup yields CDR1 LGHDT and CDR2 YNNKEL (reference sequence). CDR3 residues: CASSQGQGNTEAFF. The DNA of the CDR3 is TGTGCCAGCAGCCAAGGACAGGGGAACACTGAAGCTTTCTTT.

The rearrangement joins TRBV3-1 (or the pseudogene TRBV3-2) to TRBJ2-7; the match to TRBD2 covers 7 bases. The length of the CDR3 is 17 residues. After removal of 7 bases from V and 2 bases from J, the junction contained 17 bases not matched to a gene. In germline, CDR1 is LGHDT, CDR2 YNNKEL (reference sequence). CDR3 amino acids: CASTSPWGGIVTYEQYF. The CDR3 bases are TGTGCCAGCACCTCCCCCTGGGGAGGGATCGTAACCTACGAGCAGTACTTC.

This clone appeared a single time. The V and J genes are TRBV15 and TRBJ2-7; 8 bases fit TRBD2. CDR1 is LNHNV, CDR2 YYDKDF, per germline (reference sequence). Germline trimming cut 0 bases from V and 2 bases from J; bases unmatched to any gene: 6. The CDR3 length is 16 residues. The CDR3 sequence is CATSRDRGGTTYEQYF. In DNA form, the CDR3 reads TGTGCCACCAGCAGAGATCGGGGGGGGACGACCTACGAGCAGTACTTC.